These 25 T cell receptor beta chains were sequenced from one sample in a study of beta chain features in type 1 diabetes. Study-level results: Among all four CD4+ subsets, Type 1 diabetes patients had TCRB CDR3s that were moderately but significantly shorter.

Isolated RNA was reverse transcribed in full, so expressed TCRB transcripts were sequenced. Sequencing used immunoSEQ multiplex PCR; TCRdb keeps in-frame clones, though not all of them. The data contain 300,000 to 350,000 clones, about 13% of them singletons. The antigens for these receptors are not known. What was sequenced was naive CD4+ T cells from blood. These receptors came from a woman younger than 30 with type 1 diabetes.

This clone was observed a few times. The V call is TRBV18, the J call TRBJ2-5; D unresolved. CDR1 and CDR2 from the germline V gene are KGHSH and LQKENI. Trimming left V 3 bases short and J 5 bases short, with 10 bases between. The CDR3 length is 13 residues. CDR3 in DNA: TGTGCCAGCTCACCCGGTAGTGAGGAGACCCAGTACTTC. Translation gives CASSPGSEETQYF.

This clone was counted a few times. This chain links TRBV10-3 with TRBJ1-1, with TRBD1 matching over 9 bases. This CDR3 is built from 17 residues. The J segment lost 4 bases and the V segment lost 6 bases, leaving 15 bases of the junction unmatched. CDR1 is ENHRY, CDR2 SYGVKD, per germline. The CDR3: CAIRPGQGLGRGTEAFF. CDR3 nucleotides: TGTGCCATCAGGCCGGGACAGGGATTGGGACGGGGCACTGAAGCTTTCTTT.

A few counts support this clone. In the same sample, other DNA sequences code for this CDR3. The rearrangement links TRBV9 to TRBJ2-3; the D is unclear. This CDR3 is built from 14 residues. CDR1 and CDR2 (germline): SGDLS, YYNGEE. Trimming pared 0 bases from V and 4 bases from J, leaving 9 bases between. The DNA of the CDR3 is TGTGCCAGCAGCGTAGGCGGCCGGGCAGATACGCAGTATTTT. Translation gives CASSVGGRADTQYF.

The V call is TRBV5-1, the J call TRBJ2-1; perhaps TRBD2 as D (5 bases). Germline CDR1 SGHRS, CDR2 YFSETQ. V was cut by 5 bases and J by 6 bases, with 15 bases left in between. The CDR3 sequence is 14 residues long. Written as DNA, the CDR3 is TGCGCCAGCAGTCCGGGGATCCCGGGCAATGAGCAGTTCTTC. This encodes CASSPGIPGNEQFF.

V is TRBV30 and J is TRBJ2-3, with TRBD2 matching over 9 bases. Germline V CDR1 and CDR2: GTSNPN, SVGIG (reference sequence). CDR3 length equals 17 residues. Losses at the gene ends were 0 bases for V and 3 bases for J; bases not matched to a gene: 10. The CDR3 DNA follows: TGTGCCTGGAGTGTACAGGTTAGCGGGAGAGGGACAGATACGCAGTATTTT. Encoded protein: CAWSVQVSGRGTDTQYF.

The chain recombines TRBV4-2 with TRBJ2-2; TRBD2 aligns across 8 bases. Germline lookup yields CDR1 LGHNA and CDR2 YNFKEQ. The ends lost 6 bases at V and 4 bases at J; junction bases unmatched: 10. The CDR3 loop spans 16 amino acids. In nucleotides, the CDR3 is TGTGCCAGCAGGGTCGGGACTAGAGAGTCCACCGGGGAGCTGTTTTTT. Its translation: CASRVGTRESTGELFF.

The gene calls are TRBV13 and TRBJ2-7; no clear D. Trimming removed 0 bases from V and 7 bases from J, with 10 bases in between. CDR3 length: 13 residues. Germline V gene lookup returns CDR1 PRHDT and CDR2 FYEKMQ (reference sequence). The CDR3 region has the DNA TGTGCCAGCAGCTTAGGGGGGATTCGGGAGCAGTACGTC. It yields the protein CASSLGGIREQYV.

V usage is TRBV4-1 and J usage is TRBJ2-7; unclear D gene. Germline CDR1 is MGHRA and CDR2 is YSYEKL. This CDR3 comprises 14 residues. V was cut by 2 bases and J by 3 bases, with 11 bases left in between. Written as DNA, the CDR3 is TGCGCCAGCAGCCAATGGCCGATGAACTACGAGCAGTACGTC. This encodes CASSQWPMNYEQYV.

This clone came up a few times. The rearrangement joins TRBV21-1 to TRBJ2-5; the table assigns TRBD2, which was not confirmed against the DNA. TRBV21-1 is an annotated pseudogene. The CDR3 is made up of 14 amino acids. CDR3 in amino acids: CATLIASKTETQYF. The CDR3 DNA is TGTGCCACCCTCATAGCGTCCAAAACGGAGACCCAGTACTTC.

This clone has only a few counts. The chain carries TRBV18 and TRBJ2-2; D perhaps matches TRBD1 (6 bases). V dropped 2 bases and J dropped 0 bases, with 10 bases sitting between them. From germline, CDR1 is KGHSH and CDR2 LQKENI. The CDR3 has 16 amino acids. The CDR3 loop reads CASSPYRVTNTGELFF. The DNA for the CDR3 is TGTGCCAGCTCACCATACAGGGTGACGAACACCGGGGAGCTGTTTTTT.

In this sample, this clone turned up a few times. The rearrangement joins TRBV4-2 to TRBJ2-1; D perhaps matches TRBD2 (6 bases). The CDR3 is 17 residues long. V lost 6 bases to trimming and J lost 5 bases, with 23 bases between them. Germline CDR1 and CDR2: LGHNA and YNFKEQ. CDR3 sequence: CASSWMGDLVPNNEQFF. Written as DNA, the CDR3 is TGTGCCAGCAGTTGGATGGGGGACTTGGTCCCTAACAATGAGCAGTTCTTC.

This CDR3 is CASSSSSGPPDEQFF. The DNA for the CDR3 is TGCGCCAGCAGCAGTTCTAGCGGCCCCCCGGATGAGCAGTTCTTC. The chain has TRBV5-1 and TRBJ2-1; 7 bases are a match to TRBD2. CDR3 size: 15 residues. The germline CDR1 and CDR2 sequences are SGHRS and YFSETQ. V was clipped by 4 bases and J by 8 bases; unmatched bases: 12.

V usage is TRBV30 and J usage is TRBJ2-3; 15 bases align to TRBD2. Germline CDR1 is GTSNPN and CDR2 is SVGIG (reference sequence). V trimming: 0 bases; J trimming: 5 bases; junction bases outside the gene matches: 6. This CDR3 comprises 17 residues. DNA of the CDR3: TGTGCCTGGAGTGTACGAAGGACTAGCGGGAGGGTAGATACGCAGTATTTT. This sequence encodes CAWSVRRTSGRVDTQYF.

V usage is TRBV5-4 and J usage is TRBJ2-3; TRBD2 might be the D (6 bases). The V end was cut by 2 bases, the J end by 0 bases, with 7 bases between. The CDR3 sequence is 14 residues long. Germline V gene lookup returns CDR1 SGHNT and CDR2 YYREEE (reference sequence). DNA of the CDR3: TGTGCCAGCAGCTTTAGCGGAAGCACAGATACGCAGTATTTT. The encoded protein is CASSFSGSTDTQYF.

The rearrangement joins TRBV5-6 to TRBJ1-2; D perhaps matches TRBD1 (6 bases). V was pared by 5 bases and J by 7 bases, with 12 bases between. Germline loops: CDR1 SGHDT, CDR2 YYEEEE. The CDR3 covers 12 residues. In DNA form, the CDR3 reads TGTGCCAGCAGACGGGGGGCTTCTGGCTACACCTTC. It yields the protein CASRRGASGYTF.

V and J are TRBV5-4 and TRBJ2-5; D not certain. Germline CDR1 SGHNT, CDR2 YYREEE (reference sequence). V lost 1 base, J lost 2 bases, and 6 bases lay in between. This CDR3 is 13 amino acids long. The CDR3 is CASSLTPQETQYF. DNA of the CDR3: TGTGCCAGCAGCTTGACACCTCAAGAGACCCAGTACTTC.

This clone was detected only a few times. J is TRBJ1-1 and V is TRBV29-1, with D possibly matching TRBD1 (6 bases). The V gene lost 4 bases and the J gene lost 8 bases, with 20 bases spanning the gap. CDR1 SQVTM and CDR2 ANQGSEA come from the germline V gene. The CDR3 loop spans 14 amino acids. The CDR3 sequence: CSVVGIRDTGEAFF. DNA of the CDR3: TGCAGCGTTGTCGGAATAAGGGACACGGGGGAAGCTTTCTTT.

The chain uses TRBV6-5 and TRBJ1-1; D gene unclear. CDR1 MNHEY and CDR2 SVGAGI come from the germline V gene. The CDR3 extends over 13 amino acids. V lost 6 bases and J lost 1, with 9 bases in between. The CDR3 protein is CASRSTGNTEAFF. The CDR3 DNA follows: TGTGCCAGCAGATCCACCGGGAACACTGAAGCTTTCTTT.

The genes are TRBV28 and TRBJ1-2; D is undetermined. Germline V gene sequence: CDR1 MDHEN, CDR2 SYDVKM. The CDR3 is 13 residues long. V gave up 10 bases and J gave up 4 bases, with 16 bases separating them. The CDR3 DNA reads TGTGCCACCAATGGGAGGGCAGGCTATGGCTACACCTTC. Translated: CATNGRAGYGYTF.

In this sample, this clone turned up a few times. The chain links TRBV30 to TRBJ2-3; 7 bases match TRBD2. The J segment lost 4 bases and the V segment lost 0 bases, leaving 4 bases of the junction unmatched. The germline CDR1 and CDR2 sequences are GTSNPN and SVGIG (reference sequence). This CDR3 spans 14 amino acids. The CDR3 nucleotides read TGTGCCTGGAGTGTTGGACTAGATCCAGATACGCAGTATTTT. Its translation is CAWSVGLDPDTQYF.

The chain combines TRBV6-5 with TRBJ2-2; 10 bases line up with TRBD1. The V segment lost 9 bases and the J segment 0 bases; nucleotides outside the gene matches: 1. The CDR3 spans 14 residues. CDR1 is MNHEY and CDR2 is SVGAGI in the germline V gene. CDR3 nucleotide sequence: TGTGCCAGTGGACAGGGGGCGAACACCGGGGAGCTGTTTTTT. Its protein is CASGQGANTGELFF.

The rearrangement links TRBV6-6 to TRBJ2-7; 9 nucleotides match TRBD2. From germline, CDR1 is MNHNY and CDR2 SVGAGI (reference sequence). The CDR3 totals 13 residues. The trim removed 8 bases at V and 1 base at J, leaving 3 bases unmatched. CDR3 sequence (DNA): TGTGCCAGCCAAAGCGGGAGGTCCTACGAGCAGTACTTC. Its protein is CASQSGRSYEQYF.

The V call is TRBV7-9, the J call TRBJ1-4, with TRBD1 matching over 8 bases. Trimming at V came to 0 bases and at J to 8 bases, leaving 5 bases not matched to a gene. The germline V gene encodes CDR1 SEHNR and CDR2 FQNEAQ (reference sequence). CDR3 length: 15 amino acids. Here the CDR3 reads CASSLAGQGKEKLFF. In DNA, the CDR3 is TGTGCCAGCAGCTTAGCTGGACAGGGCAAGGAAAAACTGTTTTTT.

In its sample, this clone was seen a few times. J is TRBJ2-1 and V is TRBV7-8; TRBD2 agrees at 7 bases. CDR1 and CDR2 (germline): SGHVS, FQNEAQ. The trim removed 5 bases at V and 5 bases at J, leaving 6 bases unmatched. This CDR3 is built from 14 residues. CDR3 amino acids: CASSPGLGHNEQFF. As DNA, the CDR3 is TGTGCCAGCAGCCCTGGACTAGGGCACAATGAGCAGTTCTTC. Full variable domain (missing parts from reference TRBV7-8 and TRBJ2-1): GAGVSQSPRYKVAKRGQDVALRCDPISGHVSLFWYQQALGQGPEFLTYFQNEAQLDKSGLPSDRFFAERPEGSVSTLKIQRTQQEDSAVYLCASSPGLGHNEQFFGPGTRLTVL.

This clone came up a few times. The V call is TRBV29-1, the J call TRBJ2-3, with a tentative D call TRBD2 (5 bases). V dropped 7 bases and J dropped 2 bases, with 7 bases sitting between them. CDR1 is SQVTM, CDR2 ANQGSEA, per germline. This CDR3 is 11 amino acids long. The CDR3 loop is CSGENTDTQYF. The DNA of the CDR3 is TGCAGCGGGGAGAACACAGATACGCAGTATTTT.